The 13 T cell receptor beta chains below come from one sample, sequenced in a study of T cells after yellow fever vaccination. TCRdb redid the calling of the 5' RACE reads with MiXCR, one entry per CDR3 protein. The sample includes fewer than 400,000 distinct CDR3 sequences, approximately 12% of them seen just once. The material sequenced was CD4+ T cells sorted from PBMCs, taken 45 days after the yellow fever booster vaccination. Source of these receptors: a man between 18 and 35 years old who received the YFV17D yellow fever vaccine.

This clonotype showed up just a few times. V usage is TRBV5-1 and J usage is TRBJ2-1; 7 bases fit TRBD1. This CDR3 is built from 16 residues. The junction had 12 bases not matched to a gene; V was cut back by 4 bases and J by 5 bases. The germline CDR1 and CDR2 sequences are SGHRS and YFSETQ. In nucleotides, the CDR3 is TGCGCCAGCAGCCTACGACCGGGACAGCCTGACAATGAGCAGTTCTTC. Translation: CASSLRPGQPDNEQFF.

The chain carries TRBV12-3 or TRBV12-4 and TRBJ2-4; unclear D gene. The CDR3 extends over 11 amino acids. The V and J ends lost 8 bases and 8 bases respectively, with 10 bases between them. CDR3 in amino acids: CASSSLYIQYF. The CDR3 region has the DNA TGTGCCAGCTCCTCTCTGTACATTCAGTACTTC.

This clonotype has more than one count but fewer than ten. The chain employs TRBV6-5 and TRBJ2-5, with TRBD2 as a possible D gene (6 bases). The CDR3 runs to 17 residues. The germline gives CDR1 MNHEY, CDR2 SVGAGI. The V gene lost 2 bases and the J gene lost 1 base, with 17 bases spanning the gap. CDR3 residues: CASSYGFTGRFQETQYF. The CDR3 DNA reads TGTGCCAGCAGTTACGGTTTCACGGGGAGGTTCCAAGAGACCCAGTACTTC.

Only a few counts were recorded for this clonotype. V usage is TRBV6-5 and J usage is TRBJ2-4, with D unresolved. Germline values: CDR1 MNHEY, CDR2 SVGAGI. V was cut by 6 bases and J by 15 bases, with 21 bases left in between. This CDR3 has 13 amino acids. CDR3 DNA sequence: TGTGCCAGCAGCAGCCAACAACAGACCATGCGGTACTTC. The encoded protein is CASSSQQQTMRYF.

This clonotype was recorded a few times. CDR3 region: CASSYEQGAEKSGELFF. CDR3 in DNA: TGTGCCAGCAGTTATGAGCAGGGGGCCGAAAAGTCCGGGGAGCTGTTTTTT. The rearrangement links TRBV6-2 or TRBV6-3 to TRBJ2-2; 8 positions match TRBD1. Germline-derived CDR1 and CDR2 are MNHEY and SVGEGT. With V trimmed by 3 bases and J by 6 bases, 12 bases remained unmatched. The CDR3 is 17 amino acids.

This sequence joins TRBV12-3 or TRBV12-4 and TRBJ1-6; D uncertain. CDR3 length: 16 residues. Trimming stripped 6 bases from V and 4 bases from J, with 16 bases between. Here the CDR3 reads CASSLPRMRYNSPLHF. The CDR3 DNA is TGTGCCAGCAGCCTCCCCCGAATGCGGTATAATTCACCCCTCCACTTT.

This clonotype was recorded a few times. The DNA for the CDR3 is TGTGCCAGCAGTTCCTACGGACAGGGCACTTCCTACGAGCAGTACGTC. Protein sequence: CASSSYGQGTSYEQYV. The J gene is TRBJ2-7, the V gene TRBV6-6; TRBD1 matches at 8 bases. Germline V gene lookup returns CDR1 MNHNY and CDR2 SVGAGI (reference sequence). V lost 4 bases to trimming and J lost 1 base; unmatched junction nucleotides: 9. The CDR3 contains 16 residues.

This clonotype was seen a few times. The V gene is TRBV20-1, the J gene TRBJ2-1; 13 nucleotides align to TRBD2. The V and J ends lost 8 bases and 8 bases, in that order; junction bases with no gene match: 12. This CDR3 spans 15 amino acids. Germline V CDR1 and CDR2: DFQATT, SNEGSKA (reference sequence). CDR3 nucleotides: TGCAGTCCCAGACTAGCGGGGGGCCGGTGGGATGAGCAGTTCTTC. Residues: CSPRLAGGRWDEQFF.

CDR3 sequence reads: CASRVLGQDGGYTF. In nucleotides, the CDR3 is TGTGCCAGCAGAGTATTGGGACAGGATGGGGGCTACACCTTC. The chain links TRBV6-5 to TRBJ1-2, with 8 bases matching TRBD1. The CDR3 loop spans 14 amino acids. The J segment lost 8 bases and the V segment lost 6 bases, leaving 11 bases of the junction unmatched. In germline, CDR1 is MNHEY, CDR2 SVGAGI.

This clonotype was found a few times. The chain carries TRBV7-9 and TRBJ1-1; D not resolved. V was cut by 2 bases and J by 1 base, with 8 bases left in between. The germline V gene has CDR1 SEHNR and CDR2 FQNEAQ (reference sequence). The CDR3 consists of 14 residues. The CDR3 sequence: CASSLRAGNTEAFF. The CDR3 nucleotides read TGTGCCAGCAGCTTACGGGCGGGGAACACTGAAGCTTTCTTT.

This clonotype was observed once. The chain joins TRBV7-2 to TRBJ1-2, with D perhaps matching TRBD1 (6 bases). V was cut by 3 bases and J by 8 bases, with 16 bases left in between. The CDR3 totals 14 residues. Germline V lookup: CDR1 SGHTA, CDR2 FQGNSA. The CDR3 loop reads CASSFQGNQRGYTF. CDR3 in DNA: TGTGCCAGCAGCTTTCAGGGGAATCAACGGGGCTACACCTTC. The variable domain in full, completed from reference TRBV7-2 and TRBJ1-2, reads GAGVSQSPSNKVTEKGKDVELRCDPISGHTALYWYRQSLGQGLEFLIYFQGNSAPDKSGLPSDRFSAERTGGSVSTLTIQRTQQEDSAVYLCASSFQGNQRGYTFGSGTRLTVV.

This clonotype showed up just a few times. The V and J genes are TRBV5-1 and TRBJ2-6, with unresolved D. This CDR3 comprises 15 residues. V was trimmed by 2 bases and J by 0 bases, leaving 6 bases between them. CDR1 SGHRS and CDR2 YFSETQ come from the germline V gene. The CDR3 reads CASSLRTSGANVLTF. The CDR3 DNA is TGCGCCAGCAGCTTACGGACCTCTGGGGCCAACGTCCTGACTTTC. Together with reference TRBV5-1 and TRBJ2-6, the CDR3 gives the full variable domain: KAGVTQTPRYLIKTRGQQVTLSCSPISGHRSVSWYQQTPGQGLQFLFEYFSETQRNKGNFPGRFSGRQFSNSRSEMNVSTLELGDSALYLCASSLRTSGANVLTFGAGSRLTVL.

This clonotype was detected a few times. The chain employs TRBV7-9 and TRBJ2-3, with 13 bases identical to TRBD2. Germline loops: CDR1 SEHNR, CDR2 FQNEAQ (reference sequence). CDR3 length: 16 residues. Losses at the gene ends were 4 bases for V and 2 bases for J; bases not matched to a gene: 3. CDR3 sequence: CASSSGLAGDTDTQYF. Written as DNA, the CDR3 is TGTGCCAGCAGCTCCGGACTAGCGGGGGACACAGATACGCAGTATTTT.